This T cell receptor (beta chain) appears in the sequencing data of a study of cytotoxic CD8 clonotypes in ibrutinib-treated CLL. As for the study in general: Complete response was seen in 2 patients and partial in approximately 24; about twelve progressed and roughly 15 stayed remitted after a median roughly 70 months.

The CDR3 runs 14 residues. Germline CDR1 MNHEY, CDR2 SVGAGI. V lost 6 bases and J lost 4, with 14 bases in between. The sequencing depth, 1 in 200,000 to 1 in 1 million T cells, was the target. Using immunoSEQ multiplex PCR, the repertoire was profiled, and TCRdb retains in-frame clones only, with some absent. The sample yields 30,000 to 50,000 clones, 65% to 70% seen once. The sample holds a few counts of this clone. The clonotype comes from a human donor with chronic lymphocytic leukemia. Sequenced here: PBMCs, sampled at disease progression, from a patient treated with ibrutinib. This rearrangement joins TRBV6-5 to TRBJ2-3, with D tentatively TRBD2 (6 bases). The CDR3 bases are TGTGCCAGCAGCCCCCGGGAGACTGCAGATACGCAGTATTTT. Protein product: CASSPRETADTQYF.